This T cell receptor beta chain emerged from a study of blood T cell repertoires in COVID-19. Looking at the study overall: Sites across the United States, Italy and Spain contributed samples from acute and convalescent COVID-19.

Seattle cases were enrolled at active infection and followed longitudinally. V shed 1 base, J shed 3 bases, and the junction held 9 bases outside the gene matches. Germline V gives CDR1 GTSNPN, CDR2 SVGIG (reference sequence). This CDR3 is built from 17 residues. In the source study's methods: Amplification with reference gene primers provided the estimates of nucleated cell counts. Profiled with immunoSEQ multiplex PCR; TCRdb holds only in-frame clones, not every one. Clone size and V and J calls were adopted from that table, with D and trimming inferred from the DNA. The sample lists some 76,000 clones, around 80% occurring once.

The V and J genes are TRBV30 and TRBJ2-3; TRBD2 agrees at 11 bases. The sequenced material came from peripheral blood. The receptor was derived from a man aged 45-65 years with COVID-19, enrolled during active disease. For the CDR3, the DNA is TGTGCCTGGAGTGCCCACCTGACTAGCGGGATTACAGATACGCAGTATTTT. Translation: CAWSAHLTSGITDTQYF.